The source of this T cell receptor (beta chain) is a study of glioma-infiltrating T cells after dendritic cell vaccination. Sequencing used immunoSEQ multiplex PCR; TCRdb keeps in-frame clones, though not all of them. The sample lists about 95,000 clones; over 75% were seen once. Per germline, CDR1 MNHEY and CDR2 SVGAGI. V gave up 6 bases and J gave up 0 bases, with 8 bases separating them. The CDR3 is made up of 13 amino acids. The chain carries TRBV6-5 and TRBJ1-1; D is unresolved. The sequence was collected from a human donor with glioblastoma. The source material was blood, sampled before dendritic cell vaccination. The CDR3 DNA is TGTGCCAGCAGATCCACAGTGAACACTGAAGCTTTCTTT. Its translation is CASRSTVNTEAFF.